The present TCR beta chain was sequenced within a study of shared clonotypes between healthy human individuals. Germline V gene sequence: CDR1 MNHEY, CDR2 SVGAGI. Trimming stripped 10 bases from V and 7 bases from J, with 17 bases between. The CDR3 totals 14 residues. Sequencing was performed with immunoSEQ multiplex PCR; in TCRdb, only in-frame clones are kept and a portion is missing. The sample includes roughly 2 million clones, 95% seen only once; the top ten take around 0.13%. The chain carries TRBV6-5 and TRBJ1-6; no clear D gene. This TCR came from a man between 18 and 35 years old in good health. The sample taken for sequencing was naive CD4+ T cells sorted from blood. The subset: CD45RA+ positively selected. The CDR3 DNA reads TGTGCCACCGGACGTTTTTCCTGGAATTCACCCCTCCACTTT. Translation gives CATGRFSWNSPLHF.